The clone carrying this T cell receptor beta chain was seen just once. Its antigen is still unknown. This sample is drawn from a study of T cell responses to AZD1222 COVID-19 vaccine. Findings and caveats of the study: Baseline antibody screening turned up just 6 or 7 seropositive AZD1222 recipients. Clonal diversity was possibly underestimated; the donors were predominantly white British and more often female.

The table came from immunoSEQ multiplex PCR; TCRdb's copy has only in-frame clones and leaves some out. The sample records 130,000 or so clones, roughly nine tenths being singletons. Germline assignment: CDR1 SGHTA and CDR2 FQGTGA. The V end was cut by 5 bases, the J end by 0 bases, with 13 bases between. The CDR3 contains 16 residues. The rearrangement links TRBV7-3 to TRBJ2-2, with D possibly being TRBD1 (5 bases). The sequences come from peripheral blood, collected on day 0 of AZD1222 vaccination. The source of this sequence is an adult in good health. The CDR3 DNA reads TGTGCCAGCAGCCCGGCCCAGGGCGCGAACACCGGGGAGCTGTTTTTT. Its translation: CASSPAQGANTGELFF.